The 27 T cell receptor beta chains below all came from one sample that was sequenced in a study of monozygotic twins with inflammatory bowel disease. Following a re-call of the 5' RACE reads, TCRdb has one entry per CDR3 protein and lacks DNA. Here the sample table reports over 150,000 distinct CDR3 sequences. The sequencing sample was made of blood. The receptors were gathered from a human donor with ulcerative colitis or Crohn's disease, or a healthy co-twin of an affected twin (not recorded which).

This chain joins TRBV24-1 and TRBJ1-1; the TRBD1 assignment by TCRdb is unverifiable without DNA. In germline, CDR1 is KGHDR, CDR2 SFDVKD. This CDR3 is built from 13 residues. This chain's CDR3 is CATSDRGTVEAFF.

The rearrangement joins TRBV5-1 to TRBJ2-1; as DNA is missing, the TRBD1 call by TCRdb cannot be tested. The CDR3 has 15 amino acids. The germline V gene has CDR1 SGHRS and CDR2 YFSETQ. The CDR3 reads CASTTGVVSYNVQFF.

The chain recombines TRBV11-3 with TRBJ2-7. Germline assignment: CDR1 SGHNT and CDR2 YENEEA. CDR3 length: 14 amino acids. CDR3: CASSLSGFHYEQYF.

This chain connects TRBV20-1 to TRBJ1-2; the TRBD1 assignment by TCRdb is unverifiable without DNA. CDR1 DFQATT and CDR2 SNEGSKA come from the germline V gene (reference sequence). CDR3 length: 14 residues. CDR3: CSARTTGRRNGYTF.

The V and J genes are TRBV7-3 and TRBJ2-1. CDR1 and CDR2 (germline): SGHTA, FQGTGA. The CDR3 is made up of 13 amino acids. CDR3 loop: CASSMDGFNEQFF.

The CDR3 here is CASSLTRGRHYEQYF. The chain couples TRBV5-6 to TRBJ2-7; TCRdb lists TRBD1, though no DNA is available to test this call. This CDR3 is 15 amino acids long. The germline gives CDR1 SGHDT, CDR2 YYEEEE.

The CDR3 is CASSRTAPSYEQYF. The chain recombines TRBV7-9 with TRBJ2-7; TCRdb calls TRBD1, which cannot be checked without DNA. The germline V gene has CDR1 SEHNR and CDR2 FQNEAQ (reference sequence). CDR3 size: 14 residues.

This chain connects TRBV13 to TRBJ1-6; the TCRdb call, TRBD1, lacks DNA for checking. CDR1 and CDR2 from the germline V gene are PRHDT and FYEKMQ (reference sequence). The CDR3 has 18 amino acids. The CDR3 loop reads CASSRNPGQGIYNSPLHF.

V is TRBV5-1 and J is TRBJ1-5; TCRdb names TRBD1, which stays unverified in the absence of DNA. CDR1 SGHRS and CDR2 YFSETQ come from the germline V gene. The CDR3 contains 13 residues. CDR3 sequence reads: CASSEGYNQPQHF.

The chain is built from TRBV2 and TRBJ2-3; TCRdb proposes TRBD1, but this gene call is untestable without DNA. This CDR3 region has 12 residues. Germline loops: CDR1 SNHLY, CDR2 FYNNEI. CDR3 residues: CASRPDQDTQYF.

The CDR3 region is CASSVLGSRLARVTGELFF. This chain joins TRBV12-3 or TRBV12-4 and TRBJ2-2; with no DNA, the TCRdb D assignment of TRBD2 cannot be verified. This CDR3 has 19 amino acids.

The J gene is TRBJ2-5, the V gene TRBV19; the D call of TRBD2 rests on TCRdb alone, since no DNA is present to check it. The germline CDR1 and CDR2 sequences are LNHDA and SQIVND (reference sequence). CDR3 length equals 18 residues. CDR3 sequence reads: CASSSSSGRIGSQETQYF. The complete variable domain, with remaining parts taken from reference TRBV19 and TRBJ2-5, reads DGGITQSPKYLFRKEGQNVTLSCEQNLNHDAMYWYRQDPGQGLRLIYYSQIVNDFQKGDIAEGYSVSREKKESFPLTVTSAQKNPTAFYLCASSSSSGRIGSQETQYFGPGTRLLVL.

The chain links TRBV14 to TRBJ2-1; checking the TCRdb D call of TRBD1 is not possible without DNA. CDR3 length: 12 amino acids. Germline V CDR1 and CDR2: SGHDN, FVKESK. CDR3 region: CASSQPPLEQFF.

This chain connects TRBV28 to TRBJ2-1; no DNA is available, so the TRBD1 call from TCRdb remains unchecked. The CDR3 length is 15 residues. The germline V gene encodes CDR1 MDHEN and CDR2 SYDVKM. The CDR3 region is CASTRRTPPGNEQFF. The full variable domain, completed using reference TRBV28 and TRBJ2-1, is DVKVTQSSRYLVKRTGEKVFLECVQDMDHENMFWYRQDPGLGLRLIYFSYDVKMKEKGDIPEGYSVSREKKERFSLILESASTNQTSMYLCASTRRTPPGNEQFFGPGTRLTVL.

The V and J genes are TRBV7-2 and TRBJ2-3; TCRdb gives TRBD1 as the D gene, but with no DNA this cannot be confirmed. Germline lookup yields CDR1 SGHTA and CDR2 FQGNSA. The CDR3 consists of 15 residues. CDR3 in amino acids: CASSPRDRSTDTQYF.

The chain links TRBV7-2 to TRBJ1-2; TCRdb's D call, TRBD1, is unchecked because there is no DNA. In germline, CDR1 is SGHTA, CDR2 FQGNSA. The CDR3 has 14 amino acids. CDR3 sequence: CASSPGDSLYGYTF.

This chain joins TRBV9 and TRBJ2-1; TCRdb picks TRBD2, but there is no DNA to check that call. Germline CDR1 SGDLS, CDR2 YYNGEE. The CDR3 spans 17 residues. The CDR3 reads CASSRSPTSGGLNEQFF.

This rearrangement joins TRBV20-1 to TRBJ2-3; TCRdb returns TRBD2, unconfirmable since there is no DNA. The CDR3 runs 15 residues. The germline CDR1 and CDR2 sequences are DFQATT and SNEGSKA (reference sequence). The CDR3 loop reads CSALGLAVSTDTQYF.

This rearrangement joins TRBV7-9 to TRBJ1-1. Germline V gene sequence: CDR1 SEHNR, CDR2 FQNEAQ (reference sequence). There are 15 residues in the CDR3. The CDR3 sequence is CASSLERIMNTEAFF.

The chain's CDR3 is CSAPPAVAKNMQYF. The V gene is TRBV20-1, the J gene TRBJ2-4; with no DNA, the TCRdb D assignment of TRBD1 cannot be verified. The CDR3 covers 14 residues. Germline-derived CDR1 and CDR2 are DFQATT and SNEGSKA (reference sequence).

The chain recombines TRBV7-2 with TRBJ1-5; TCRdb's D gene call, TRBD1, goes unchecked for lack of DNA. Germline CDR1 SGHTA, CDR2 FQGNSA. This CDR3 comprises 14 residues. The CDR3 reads CASSSGGGRVSQHF.

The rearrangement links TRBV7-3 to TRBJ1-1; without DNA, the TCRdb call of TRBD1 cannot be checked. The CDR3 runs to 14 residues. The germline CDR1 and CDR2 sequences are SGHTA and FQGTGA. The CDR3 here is CASSRNPERTEAFF.

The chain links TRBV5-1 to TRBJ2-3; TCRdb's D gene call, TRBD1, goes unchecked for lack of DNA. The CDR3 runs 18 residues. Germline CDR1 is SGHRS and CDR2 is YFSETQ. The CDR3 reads CASSWIPGQGASTDTQYF.

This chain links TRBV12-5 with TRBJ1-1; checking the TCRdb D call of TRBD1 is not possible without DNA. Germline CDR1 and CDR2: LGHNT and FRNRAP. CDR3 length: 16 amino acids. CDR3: CASGLVPAGAGTEAFF.

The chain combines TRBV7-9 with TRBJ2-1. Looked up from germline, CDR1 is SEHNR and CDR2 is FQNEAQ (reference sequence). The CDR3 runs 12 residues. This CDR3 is CASSLISNEQFF. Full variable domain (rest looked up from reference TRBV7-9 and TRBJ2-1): DTGVSQNPRHKITKRGQNVTFRCDPISEHNRLYWYRQTLGQGPEFLTYFQNEAQLEKSRLLSDRFSAERPKGSFSTLEIQRTEQGDSAMYLCASSLISNEQFFGPGTRLTVL.

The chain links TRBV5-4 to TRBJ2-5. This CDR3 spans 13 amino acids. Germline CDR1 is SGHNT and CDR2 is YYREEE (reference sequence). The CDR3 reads CASSLAGGETQYF. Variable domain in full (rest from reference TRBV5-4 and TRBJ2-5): ETGVTQSPTHLIKTRGQQVTLRCSSQSGHNTVSWYQQALGQGPQFIFQYYREEENGRGNFPPRFSGLQFPNYSSELNVNALELDDSALYLCASSLAGGETQYFGPGTRLLVL.

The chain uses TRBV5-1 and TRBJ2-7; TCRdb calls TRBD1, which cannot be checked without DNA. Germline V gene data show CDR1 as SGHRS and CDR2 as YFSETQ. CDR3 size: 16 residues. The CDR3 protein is CASSLTAGRSSYEQYF.